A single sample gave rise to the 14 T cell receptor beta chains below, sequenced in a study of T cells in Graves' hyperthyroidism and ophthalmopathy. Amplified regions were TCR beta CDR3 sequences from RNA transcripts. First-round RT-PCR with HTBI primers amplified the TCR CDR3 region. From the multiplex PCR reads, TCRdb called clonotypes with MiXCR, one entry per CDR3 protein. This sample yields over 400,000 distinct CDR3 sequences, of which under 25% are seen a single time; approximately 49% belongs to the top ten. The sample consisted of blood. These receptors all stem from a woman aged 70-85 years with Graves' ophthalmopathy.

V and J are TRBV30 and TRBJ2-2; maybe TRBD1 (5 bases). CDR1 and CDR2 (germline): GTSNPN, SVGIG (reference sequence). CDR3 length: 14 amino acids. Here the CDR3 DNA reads TGTACTTGCCGGGCGGACACGGGCACCGGGGAGCTGTTTTTT. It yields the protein CTCRADTGTGELFF.

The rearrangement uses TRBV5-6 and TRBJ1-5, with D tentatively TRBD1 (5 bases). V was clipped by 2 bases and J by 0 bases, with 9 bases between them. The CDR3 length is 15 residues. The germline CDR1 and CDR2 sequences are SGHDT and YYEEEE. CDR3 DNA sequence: TGTGCCAGCAGCTTTTGGGGGTATAGCAATCAGCCCCAGCATTTT. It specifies CASSFWGYSNQPQHF.

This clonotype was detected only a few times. DNA of the CDR3: TGTGCCACCAAGGGCAGGGTCACCGGGGAGCTGTTTTTT. Amino acids: CATKGRVTGELFF. The chain links TRBV24-1 to TRBJ2-2; possible D gene TRBD1, 5 bases. The V gene lost 8 bases and the J gene lost 4 bases, with 10 bases spanning the gap. This CDR3 is built from 13 residues. Germline CDR1 is KGHDR and CDR2 is SFDVKD.

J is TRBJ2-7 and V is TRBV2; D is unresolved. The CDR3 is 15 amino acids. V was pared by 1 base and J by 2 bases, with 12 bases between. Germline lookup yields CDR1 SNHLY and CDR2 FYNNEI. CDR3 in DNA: TGTGCCAGCAGTGAAGGGCCTACCATTGCCTACGAGCAGTACTTC. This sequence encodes CASSEGPTIAYEQYF.

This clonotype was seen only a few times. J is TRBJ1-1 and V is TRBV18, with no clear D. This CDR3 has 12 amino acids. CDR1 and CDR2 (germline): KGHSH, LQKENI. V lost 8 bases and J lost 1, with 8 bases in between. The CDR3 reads CASLQRNTEAFF. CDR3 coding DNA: TGTGCCAGCCTACAGCGGAACACTGAAGCTTTCTTT.

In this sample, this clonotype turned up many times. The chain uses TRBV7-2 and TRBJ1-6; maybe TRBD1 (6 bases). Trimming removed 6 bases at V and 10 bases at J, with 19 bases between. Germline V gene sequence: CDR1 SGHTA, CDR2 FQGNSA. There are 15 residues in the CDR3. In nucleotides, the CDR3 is TGTGCCAGCAGGCCGCCAGCCTTTGGACAGTCACCCCTCCACTTT. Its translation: CASRPPAFGQSPLHF.

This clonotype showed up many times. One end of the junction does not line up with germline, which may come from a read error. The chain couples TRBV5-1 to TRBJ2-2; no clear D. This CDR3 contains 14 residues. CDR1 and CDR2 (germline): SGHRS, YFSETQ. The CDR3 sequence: CASSLTRNTGELFF. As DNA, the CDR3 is TGTGCCAGCAGCTTAACCAGGAACACCGGGGAGCTGTTTTTT.

CDR3 protein: CASSLGPWDGANVLTF. Written as DNA, the CDR3 is TGTGCCAGCAGCTTAGGCCCATGGGACGGGGCCAACGTCCTGACTTTC. V is TRBV7-9 and J is TRBJ2-6; D tentatively reads TRBD1 or TRBD2 (5 bases each). Germline V CDR1 and CDR2: SEHNR, FQNEAQ (reference sequence). The CDR3 extends over 16 amino acids. V was cut by 1 base and J by 4 bases, with 11 bases left in between. The full variable domain, in which reference TRBV7-9 and TRBJ2-6 provide the parts outside the CDR3, is DTGVSQNPRHKITKRGQNVTFRCDPISEHNRLYWYRQTLGQGPEFLTYFQNEAQLEKSRLLSDRFSAERPKGSFSTLEIQRTEQGDSAMYLCASSLGPWDGANVLTFGAGSRLTVL.

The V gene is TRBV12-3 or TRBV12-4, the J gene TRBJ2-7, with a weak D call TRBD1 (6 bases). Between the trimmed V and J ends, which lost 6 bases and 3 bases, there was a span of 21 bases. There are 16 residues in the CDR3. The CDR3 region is CASSLMGWDTYYEQYF. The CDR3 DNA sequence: TGTGCCAGCAGCTTAATGGGATGGGACACCTACTACGAGCAGTACTTC.

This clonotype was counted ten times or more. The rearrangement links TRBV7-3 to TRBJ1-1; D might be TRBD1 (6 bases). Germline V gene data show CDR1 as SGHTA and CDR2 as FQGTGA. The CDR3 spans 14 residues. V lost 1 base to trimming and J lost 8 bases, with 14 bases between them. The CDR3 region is CASSLRGGGSEAFF. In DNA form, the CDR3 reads TGTGCCAGCAGCTTAAGAGGCGGGGGCTCAGAAGCTTTCTTT.

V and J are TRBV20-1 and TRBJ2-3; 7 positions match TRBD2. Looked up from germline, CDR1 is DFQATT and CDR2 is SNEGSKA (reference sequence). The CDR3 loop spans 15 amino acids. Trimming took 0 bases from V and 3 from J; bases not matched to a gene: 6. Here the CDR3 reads CSARDRAGATDTQYF. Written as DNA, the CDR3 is TGCAGTGCTAGAGATAGGGCGGGAGCTACAGATACGCAGTATTTT.

The CDR3 reads CSAVIVGDGLTDTQYF. The CDR3 DNA reads TGCAGTGCTGTCATCGTCGGAGACGGGCTAACAGATACGCAGTATTTT. V gene TRBV20-1 combines with J gene TRBJ2-3; D ambiguous. This CDR3 region has 16 residues. Germline V CDR1 and CDR2: DFQATT, SNEGSKA (reference sequence). V lost 5 bases and J lost 3, with 21 bases in between.

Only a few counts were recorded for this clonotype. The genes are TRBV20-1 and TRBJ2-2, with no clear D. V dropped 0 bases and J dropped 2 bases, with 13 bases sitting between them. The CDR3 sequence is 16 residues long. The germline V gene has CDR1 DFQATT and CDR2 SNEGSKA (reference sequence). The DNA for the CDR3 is TGCAGTGCTAGAGATCGGGTGGTGTCAAACACCGGGGAGCTGTTTTTT. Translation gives CSARDRVVSNTGELFF.

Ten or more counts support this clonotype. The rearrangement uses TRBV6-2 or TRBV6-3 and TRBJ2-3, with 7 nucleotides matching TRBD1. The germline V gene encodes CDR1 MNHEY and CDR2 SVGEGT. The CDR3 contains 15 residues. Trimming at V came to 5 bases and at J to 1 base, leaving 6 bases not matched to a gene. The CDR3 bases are TGTGCCAGCAGTACTAGACAGGGCGGCACAGATACGCAGTATTTT. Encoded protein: CASSTRQGGTDTQYF.